This T cell receptor beta chain was identified during a study of Ad26.COV2.S vaccination and SARS-CoV-2 variants. Regarding the study as a whole: Vaccine and placebo recipients had comparable breadth of non-spike TCRs.

Trimming removed 0 bases from V and 7 bases from J, with 13 bases in between. The germline V gene encodes CDR1 SGHRS and CDR2 YFSETQ. The CDR3 totals 15 residues. As concerns this clone: Antigen unknown.

Noted treatment: around 19 received Ad26.COV2.S at low or high dose, single or two shots; 5 received placebo; per-sample allocation not given. Specimen acquisition occurred on day 63 following the initial vaccine or placebo injection. Clones were sequenced by immunoSEQ multiplex PCR, and TCRdb holds only the in-frame ones, with some missing. The table records 450,000 to 550,000 clones, roughly 89% of them present only once. The sample here was peripheral blood, taken in a trial of Ad26.COV2.S vaccine versus placebo. The source of this sequence is a person aged 18-65 years who received the Ad26.COV2.S COVID-19 vaccine or a placebo. The chain combines TRBV5-1 with TRBJ1-4; D possibly corresponds to TRBD1 (5 bases). CDR3 residues: CASSLGIREGEKLFF. The CDR3 nucleotides read TGCGCCAGCAGCTTGGGCATCAGGGAAGGTGAAAAACTGTTTTTT.